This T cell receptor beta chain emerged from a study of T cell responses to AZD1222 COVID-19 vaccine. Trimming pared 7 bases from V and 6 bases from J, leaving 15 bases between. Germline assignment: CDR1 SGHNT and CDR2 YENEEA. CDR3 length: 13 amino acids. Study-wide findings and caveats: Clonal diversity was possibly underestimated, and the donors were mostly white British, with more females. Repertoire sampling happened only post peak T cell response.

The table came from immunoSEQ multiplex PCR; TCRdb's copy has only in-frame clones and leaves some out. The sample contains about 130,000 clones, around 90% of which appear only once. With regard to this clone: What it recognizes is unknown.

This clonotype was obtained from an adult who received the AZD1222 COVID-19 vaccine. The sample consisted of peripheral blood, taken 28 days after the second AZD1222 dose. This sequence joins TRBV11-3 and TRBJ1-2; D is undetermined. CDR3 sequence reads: CASTANPPNGYTF. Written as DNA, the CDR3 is TGTGCCAGCACAGCTAACCCTCCGAATGGCTACACCTTC.